These 7 T cell receptor beta chains share one sample of origin, sequenced in a study of patients and donors after allogeneic stem cell transplantation. Using its own MiXCR run on the RT-PCR reads, TCRdb lists one record per CDR3 protein. The table includes some 880,000 distinct CDR3 sequences, roughly 17% detected once. Sequencing was performed on blood, either unsorted or a sorted T cell fraction (not recorded which). These receptors were obtained from a human donor who was either an allogeneic HSCT recipient or a stem cell or donor lymphocyte infusion donor (not recorded which). It is not recorded whose cells these are; they may come from a transplant donor.

This clonotype has a count of ten or more. This chain links TRBV20-1 with TRBJ1-1, with 7 positions matching TRBD1. Trimming cost V 0 bases and J 3 bases; bases outside gene matches: 4. The CDR3 is 14 residues long. The germline gives CDR1 DFQATT, CDR2 SNEGSKA (reference sequence). CDR3 loop: CSARDLQGYTEAFF. In DNA, the CDR3 is TGCAGTGCTAGAGACCTACAGGGGTACACTGAAGCTTTCTTT.

The chain links TRBV4-3 to TRBJ1-1; D perhaps matches TRBD1 (5 bases). The CDR3 contains 14 residues. Germline V lookup: CDR1 LGHNA, CDR2 YSLEER. V lost 3 bases and J 1 base, leaving 9 bases between the germline ends. The CDR3 DNA reads as TGCGCCAGCAGCCACCTACAGGAGAACACTGAAGCTTTCTTT. Translation gives CASSHLQENTEAFF.

In this sample, this clonotype turned up many times. The rearrangement links TRBV25-1 to TRBJ2-7; tentative D call: TRBD1 (6 bases). Trimming left V 7 bases short and J 5 bases short, with 21 bases between. The CDR3 covers 15 residues. Germline V gives CDR1 MGHDK, CDR2 SYGVNS. CDR3 nucleotide sequence: TGTGCCAGCAACTCGGCGGGTACAGGGTTTAACGAGCAGTACTTC. Protein: CASNSAGTGFNEQYF.

The V gene is TRBV4-1, the J gene TRBJ1-1; D might be TRBD1 (5 bases). Germline lookup yields CDR1 MGHRA and CDR2 YSYEKL. The CDR3 totals 16 residues. Trimming cost V 0 bases and J 2 bases, with 13 bases left between them. CDR3 sequence (DNA): TGCGCCAGCAGCCAAGATGCAGGGTTGGGAAACACTGAAGCTTTCTTT. Amino acid sequence: CASSQDAGLGNTEAFF.

This chain connects TRBV6-1 to TRBJ2-7; 8 bases align to TRBD1. The CDR3 length is 16 residues. Germline trimming cut 8 bases from V and 0 bases from J; bases unmatched to any gene: 12. Germline values: CDR1 MNHNS, CDR2 SASEGT. The CDR3 DNA is TGTGCCAGCCTCCCTCATAAACAGGGGGGCTCCTACGAGCAGTACTTC. It codes for CASLPHKQGGSYEQYF.

The rearrangement joins TRBV9 to TRBJ2-2; no clear D gene. This CDR3 contains 13 residues. V was pared by 5 bases and J by 0 bases, with 5 bases between. The germline V gene encodes CDR1 SGDLS and CDR2 YYNGEE. CDR3 DNA: TGTGCCAGCAGTGAAGCGAACACCGGGGAGCTGTTTTTT. It codes for CASSEANTGELFF. Looking up the rest from reference TRBV9 and TRBJ2-2 gives the full variable domain: DSGVTQTPKHLITATGQRVTLRCSPRSGDLSVYWYQQSLDQGLQFLIQYYNGEERAKGNILERFSAQQFPDLHSELNLSSLELGDSALYFCASSEANTGELFFGEGSRLTVL.

The CDR3 region is CASSFGPGVETQYF. CDR3 DNA sequence: TGTGCCAGCAGTTTTGGTCCAGGGGTAGAGACCCAGTACTTC. This chain uses TRBV12-3 or TRBV12-4 with TRBJ2-5, with TRBD1 as a possible D gene (6 bases). Trimming shortened V by 3 bases and J by 4 bases, and 12 bases separated the two germline ends. CDR3 length: 14 amino acids.